These 21 T cell receptor beta chains share one sample of origin, sequenced in a study of blood T cell repertoires in COVID-19 (dated by TCRdb to the early 2020s). The method behind the library was the immunoSEQ multiplex PCR assay. Sourced from immuneACCESS, this table was stored by TCRdb with only in-frame sequences that have V and J called. A share of the clones is absent; for the studies checked, an unresolved V gene accounts for under half, and the remainder has no known explanation. This sample holds fewer than 200,000 clones; around 82% were observed only once. The top ten clonotypes cover about 5% of the sample. The source material was PBMCs or T cells enriched from blood (not recorded which). All receptors come from a woman between 55 and 75 years old with acute COVID-19.

The rearrangement joins TRBV27 to TRBJ2-2, with a tentative D call TRBD1 (6 bases). The CDR3 spans 14 residues. CDR1 is MNHEY and CDR2 is SMNVEV in the germline V gene (reference sequence). Trimming shortened V by 6 bases and J by 7 bases, and 15 bases separated the two germline ends. The CDR3 reads CASSHSGAGGELFF. The CDR3 DNA reads as TGTGCCAGCAGCCACTCAGGGGCGGGCGGGGAGCTGTTTTTT.

V and J are TRBV4-3 and TRBJ2-3; 8 nucleotides match TRBD1. Germline V gene sequence: CDR1 LGHNA, CDR2 YSLEER. There are 17 residues in the CDR3. The junction had 6 bases not matched to a gene; V was cut back by 1 base and J by 0 bases. The CDR3 region is CASSQVGDRLSTDTQYF. CDR3 nucleotides: TGCGCCAGCAGCCAAGTGGGGGACAGGCTTAGCACAGATACGCAGTATTTT.

The rearrangement links TRBV9 to TRBJ2-3, with a possible D match to TRBD1 (6 bases). Germline V CDR1 and CDR2: SGDLS, YYNGEE. Trimming took 2 bases from V and 4 from J, leaving 14 bases between them. The CDR3 covers 15 residues. The DNA of the CDR3 is TGTGCCAGCAGCGTGGGACACCGAGCTTCAGATACGCAGTATTTT. Translated: CASSVGHRASDTQYF.

The chain is built from TRBV3-1 (or the pseudogene TRBV3-2) and TRBJ2-1; 8 bases fit TRBD2. V was pared by 2 bases and J by 5 bases, with 5 bases of the junction left unmatched. This CDR3 spans 15 amino acids. Germline V gene lookup returns CDR1 LGHDT and CDR2 YNNKEL (reference sequence). CDR3 coding DNA: TGTGCCAGCAGCCAATCCAAGCGGGGGAACAATGAGCAGTTCTTC. It specifies CASSQSKRGNNEQFF.

The table lists this clone with a count of one. The chain combines TRBV2 with TRBJ2-2; D may be TRBD1 (6 bases). The CDR3 has 14 amino acids. The V gene lost 6 bases and the J gene lost 4 bases, with 12 bases spanning the gap. Germline values: CDR1 SNHLY, CDR2 FYNNEI. CDR3 protein: CASRIQGFTGELFF. The DNA for the CDR3 is TGTGCCAGCAGGATCCAGGGGTTCACCGGGGAGCTGTTTTTT.

The V gene is TRBV27, the J gene TRBJ2-7, with 7 bases aligning to TRBD2. From germline, CDR1 is MNHEY and CDR2 SMNVEV (reference sequence). V lost 0 bases to trimming and J lost 3 bases; unmatched junction nucleotides: 2. The CDR3 runs 14 residues. The CDR3 DNA follows: TGTGCCAGCAGTTTATCGGCTAGCGGCTACGAGCAGTACTTC. This sequence encodes CASSLSASGYEQYF.

The chain recombines TRBV6-5 with TRBJ1-1; TRBD1 matches 9 bases. The CDR3 extends over 16 amino acids. Germline CDR1 and CDR2: MNHEY and SVGAGI. Unmatched junction bases numbered 8, after V lost 2 bases and J lost 4 bases. Written as DNA, the CDR3 is TGTGCCAGCAGTTACCCGGGACAGGGAAGGGCCACTGAAGCTTTCTTT. The encoded protein is CASSYPGQGRATEAFF.

The DNA of the CDR3 is TGTGCCAGCAGCCAAGAGGGGGGTAAGGACGAGCAGTACTTC. Its translation is CASSQEGGKDEQYF. J is TRBJ2-7 and V is TRBV3-1 (or the pseudogene TRBV3-2); the D gene is possibly TRBD2 (6 bases). CDR3 size: 14 residues. Germline V gene data show CDR1 as LGHDT and CDR2 as YNNKEL (reference sequence). V dropped 0 bases and J dropped 5 bases, with 11 bases sitting between them.

The J gene is TRBJ2-1, the V gene TRBV29-1; 10 nucleotides line up with TRBD1. Per the germline V gene, CDR1 is SQVTM and CDR2 is ANQGSEA. Losses at the gene ends were 3 bases for V and 8 bases for J; bases not matched to a gene: 10. The CDR3 runs 15 residues. Here the CDR3 DNA reads TGCAGCGTTGATGGTGGGGGACAGGGGATCGATGAGCAGTTCTTC. This translates into CSVDGGGQGIDEQFF.

V gene TRBV4-2 combines with J gene TRBJ2-7; TRBD2 matches at 9 bases. The CDR3 has 16 amino acids. Looked up from germline, CDR1 is LGHNA and CDR2 is YNFKEQ. V shed 0 bases, J shed 2 bases, and the junction held 5 bases outside the gene matches. CDR3 bases: TGTGCCAGCAGCCAAGATGCGGGGGGGCACACCTACGAGCAGTACTTC. Its protein product is CASSQDAGGHTYEQYF.

In DNA, the CDR3 is TGTGCCAGCTTGACACAGGGGATCGGCTATGGCTACACCTTC. Its translation is CASLTQGIGYGYTF. J is TRBJ1-2 and V is TRBV19; TRBD1 aligns across 7 bases. Germline V lookup: CDR1 LNHDA, CDR2 SQIVND (reference sequence). Trimming at V came to 9 bases and at J to 4 bases, leaving 11 bases not matched to a gene. This CDR3 is built from 14 residues.

V and J are TRBV2 and TRBJ1-1; D not resolved. The CDR3 is made up of 14 amino acids. Per the germline V gene, CDR1 is SNHLY and CDR2 is FYNNEI. The germline V and J ends were trimmed by 8 bases and 1 base, with 14 bases remaining between them. CDR3 in DNA: TGTGCCAGCCTTCAACTCGCGGCGAACACTGAAGCTTTCTTT. Residues: CASLQLAANTEAFF.

This chain joins TRBV28 and TRBJ1-4, with no clear D. Germline assignment: CDR1 MDHEN and CDR2 SYDVKM. The CDR3 extends over 12 amino acids. Trimming shortened V by 6 bases and J by 8 bases, and 10 bases separated the two germline ends. CDR3 sequence: CASRPSREKLFF. CDR3 DNA sequence: TGTGCCAGCAGACCATCGAGGGAAAAACTGTTTTTT.

The rearrangement joins TRBV19 to TRBJ1-3; D might be TRBD1 (5 bases). This CDR3 spans 15 amino acids. CDR1 LNHDA and CDR2 SQIVND come from the germline V gene (reference sequence). V was cut by 5 bases and J by 0 bases, with 11 bases left in between. The CDR3 region is CASSEQDLSGNTIYF. In DNA, the CDR3 is TGTGCCAGTAGTGAACAGGATCTCTCTGGAAACACCATATATTTT.

This clone was observed a single time. CDR3 in DNA: TGTGCCAGCAGGCTACGCGACACCCTGAACACTGAAGCTTTCTTT. This encodes CASRLRDTLNTEAFF. V usage is TRBV6-6 and J usage is TRBJ1-1; D gene ambiguous. CDR1 and CDR2 from the germline V gene are MNHNY and SVGAGI (reference sequence). V was shortened by 6 bases and J by 0 bases, with 14 bases between the two germline ends. This CDR3 region has 15 residues.

The chain combines TRBV15 with TRBJ2-2, with unresolved D. V lost 0 bases to trimming and J lost 9 bases, with 5 bases between them. Germline assignment: CDR1 LNHNV and CDR2 YYDKDF (reference sequence). The CDR3 is 12 amino acids. DNA for the CDR3: TGTGCCACCAGCAGAGATTTTAGGGAGCTGTTTTTT. Its translation: CATSRDFRELFF.

The V and J genes are TRBV6-5 and TRBJ2-5; D unclear. Between the trimmed V and J ends, which lost 0 bases and 5 bases, there was a span of 13 bases. There are 15 residues in the CDR3. Germline CDR1 reads MNHEY; CDR2 reads SVGAGI. DNA for the CDR3: TGTGCCAGCAGTTACTCAGTCCCCCAGGCGGAGACCCAGTACTTC. It translates to CASSYSVPQAETQYF.

The genes are TRBV5-1 and TRBJ2-3, with D possibly matching TRBD1 (6 bases). The V and J ends lost 0 bases and 0 bases respectively, with 14 bases between them. CDR3 size: 17 residues. CDR1 SGHRS and CDR2 YFSETQ come from the germline V gene. DNA for the CDR3: TGCGCCAGCAGCTTGGTGCCCACAGGGCTAAGCACAGATACGCAGTATTTT. As protein: CASSLVPTGLSTDTQYF.

The chain combines TRBV4-3 with TRBJ1-5; possible D gene TRBD1, 5 bases. The CDR3 is 14 residues long. The germline gives CDR1 LGHNA, CDR2 YSLEER. Trimming took 0 bases from V and 7 from J, leaving 10 bases between them. This chain's CDR3 is CASSQEEGRQPQHF. In DNA, the CDR3 is TGCGCCAGCAGCCAAGAGGAGGGACGCCAGCCCCAGCATTTT.

The chain couples TRBV27 to TRBJ2-5; the match to TRBD1 covers 9 bases. Germline CDR1 reads MNHEY; CDR2 reads SMNVEV (reference sequence). J was trimmed by 2 bases and V by 4 bases; bases with no gene match: 8. The CDR3 is 16 amino acids. CDR3 region: CASSSRLTGGQETQYF. CDR3 DNA: TGTGCCAGCAGTTCCCGTTTGACAGGGGGACAAGAGACCCAGTACTTC.

A single count supports this clone. The CDR3 sequence: CSYRLAGTDTQYF. CDR3 DNA: TGCAGCTACCGACTAGCGGGCACAGATACGCAGTATTTT. The chain combines TRBV29-1 with TRBJ2-3; 9 positions match TRBD2. Germline values: CDR1 SQVTM, CDR2 ANQGSEA. The CDR3 extends over 13 amino acids. V lost 8 bases to trimming and J lost 1 base; unmatched junction nucleotides: 4.